The 7 T cell receptor beta chains reported below all come from one sample, sequenced in a study of blood T cell repertoires in COVID-19. Assay used: immunoSEQ multiplex PCR; TCRdb lists only in-frame clones, some missing. Of 200,000 or so clones in the sample, around nine tenths are singletons; the top ten hold approximately 5.6%. The sequencing input was peripheral blood. These TCRs come from a woman in her thirties or forties who had recovered from COVID-19.

This chain uses TRBV5-1 with TRBJ1-2; the D gene is possibly TRBD1 (6 bases). This CDR3 is built from 14 residues. From germline, CDR1 is SGHRS and CDR2 YFSETQ. The V end lost 4 bases, the J end lost 8 bases, and 18 bases lay between the germline ends. Here the CDR3 reads CASSQGHPEWGYTF. The CDR3, as DNA: TGCGCCAGCAGCCAGGGACATCCCGAGTGGGGCTACACCTTC.

The chain employs TRBV28 and TRBJ1-5, with a tentative D call TRBD1 (6 bases). Trimming removed 6 bases from V and 5 bases from J, with 14 bases in between. The V gene's germline CDR1 is MDHEN and CDR2 SYDVKM. CDR3 length: 14 amino acids. Here the CDR3 DNA reads TGTGCCAGCAGAACGGGGGGGGCTTATCAGCCCCAGCATTTT. Encoded protein: CASRTGGAYQPQHF.

The V call is TRBV5-4, the J call TRBJ2-1; D remains ambiguous. CDR1 and CDR2 from the germline V gene are SGHNT and YYREEE (reference sequence). CDR3 length: 12 residues. V was shortened by 1 base and J by 10 bases, with 9 bases between the two germline ends. This CDR3 reads CASSLSPLEQFF. The CDR3 coding sequence is TGTGCCAGCAGCTTGTCCCCCCTAGAGCAGTTCTTC.

This clone was found once. The V call is TRBV5-1, the J call TRBJ1-2, with a possible D match to TRBD1 (5 bases). The CDR3 covers 15 residues. Germline CDR1 and CDR2: SGHRS and YFSETQ. V was trimmed by 4 bases and J by 0 bases, leaving 13 bases between them. CDR3 amino acids: CASSLNSRANYGYTF. As DNA, the CDR3 is TGCGCCAGCAGCCTTAACTCCAGGGCTAACTATGGCTACACCTTC.

The chain links TRBV7-8 to TRBJ2-7; 9 bases are shared with TRBD2. Germline CDR1 reads SGHVS; CDR2 reads FQNEAQ. V trimming: 3 bases; J trimming: 3 bases; junction bases outside the gene matches: 9. The CDR3 totals 16 residues. The CDR3 region is CASSFSLTSGDYEQYF. The CDR3 nucleotides read TGTGCCAGCAGCTTCTCCTTGACTAGCGGAGACTACGAGCAGTACTTC.

This chain joins TRBV7-2 and TRBJ2-1; 12 bases are a match to TRBD2. With V trimmed by 5 bases and J by 9 bases, 11 bases remained unmatched. There are 16 residues in the CDR3. Per the germline V gene, CDR1 is SGHTA and CDR2 is FQGNSA. The CDR3 nucleotides read TGTGCCAGCAGCCCCCTCGGACTAGCGGGGCGGGGTGAGCAGTTCTTC. Residues: CASSPLGLAGRGEQFF.

The gene calls are TRBV4-2 and TRBJ2-1; 10 positions agree with TRBD2. The J segment lost 2 bases and the V segment lost 2 bases, leaving 6 bases of the junction unmatched. The CDR3 contains 17 residues. Germline loops: CDR1 LGHNA, CDR2 YNFKEQ. The CDR3 DNA reads TGTGCCAGCAGCCAACACAGCGGGAGGGCAGCCTACAATGAGCAGTTCTTC. Amino acid sequence: CASSQHSGRAAYNEQFF.